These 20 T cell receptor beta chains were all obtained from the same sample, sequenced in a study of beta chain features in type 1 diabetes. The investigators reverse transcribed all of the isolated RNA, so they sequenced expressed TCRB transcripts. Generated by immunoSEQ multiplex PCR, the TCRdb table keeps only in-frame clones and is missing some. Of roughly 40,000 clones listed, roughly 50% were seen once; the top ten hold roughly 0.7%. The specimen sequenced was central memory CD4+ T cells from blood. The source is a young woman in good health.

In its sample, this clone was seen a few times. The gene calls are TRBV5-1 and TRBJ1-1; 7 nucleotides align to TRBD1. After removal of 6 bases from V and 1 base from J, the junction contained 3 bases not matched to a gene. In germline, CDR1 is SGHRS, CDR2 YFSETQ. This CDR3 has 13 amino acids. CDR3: CASKDRTNTEAFF. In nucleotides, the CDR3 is TGCGCCAGCAAGGACAGGACGAACACTGAAGCTTTCTTT.

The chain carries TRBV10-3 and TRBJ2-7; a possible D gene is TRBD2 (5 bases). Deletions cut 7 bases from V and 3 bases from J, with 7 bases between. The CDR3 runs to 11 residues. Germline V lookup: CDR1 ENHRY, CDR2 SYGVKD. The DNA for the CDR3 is TGTGCCATCACCCGGGGCTACGAGCAGTACTTC. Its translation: CAITRGYEQYF.

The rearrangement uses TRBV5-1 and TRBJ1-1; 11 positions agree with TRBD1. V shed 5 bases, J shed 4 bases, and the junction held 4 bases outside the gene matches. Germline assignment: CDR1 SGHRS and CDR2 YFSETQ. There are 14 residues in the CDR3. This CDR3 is CASSSGQGATEAFF. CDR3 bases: TGCGCCAGCAGTAGCGGACAGGGGGCCACTGAAGCTTTCTTT. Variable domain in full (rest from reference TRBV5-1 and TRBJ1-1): KAGVTQTPRYLIKTRGQQVTLSCSPISGHRSVSWYQQTPGQGLQFLFEYFSETQRNKGNFPGRFSGRQFSNSRSEMNVSTLELGDSALYLCASSSGQGATEAFFGQGTRLTVV.

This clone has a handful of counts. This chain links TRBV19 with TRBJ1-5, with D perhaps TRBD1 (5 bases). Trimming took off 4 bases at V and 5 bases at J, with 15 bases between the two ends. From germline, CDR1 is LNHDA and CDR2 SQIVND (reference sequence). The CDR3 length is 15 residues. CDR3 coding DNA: TGTGCCAGTAGTACCCAGGGAACATTTGATCAGCCCCAGCATTTT. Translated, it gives CASSTQGTFDQPQHF.

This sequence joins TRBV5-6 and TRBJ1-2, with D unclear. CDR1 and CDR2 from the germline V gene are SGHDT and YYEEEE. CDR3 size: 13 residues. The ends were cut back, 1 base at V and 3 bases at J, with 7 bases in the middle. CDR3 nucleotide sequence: TGTGCCAGCAGCTTGCGAGCGGACTATGGCTACACCTTC. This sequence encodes CASSLRADYGYTF.

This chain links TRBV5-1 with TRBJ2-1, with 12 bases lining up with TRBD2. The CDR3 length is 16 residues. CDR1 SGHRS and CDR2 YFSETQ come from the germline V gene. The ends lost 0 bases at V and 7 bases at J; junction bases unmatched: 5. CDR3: CASSLVALAGGNEQFF. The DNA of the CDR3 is TGCGCCAGCAGCTTGGTTGCTCTAGCGGGAGGGAATGAGCAGTTCTTC. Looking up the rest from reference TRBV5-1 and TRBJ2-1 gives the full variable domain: KAGVTQTPRYLIKTRGQQVTLSCSPISGHRSVSWYQQTPGQGLQFLFEYFSETQRNKGNFPGRFSGRQFSNSRSEMNVSTLELGDSALYLCASSLVALAGGNEQFFGPGTRLTVL.

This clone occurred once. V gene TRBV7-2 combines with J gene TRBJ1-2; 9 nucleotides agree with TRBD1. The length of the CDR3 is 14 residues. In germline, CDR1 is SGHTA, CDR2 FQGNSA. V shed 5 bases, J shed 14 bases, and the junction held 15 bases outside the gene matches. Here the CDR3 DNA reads TGTGCCAGCAGCAAAGCCCGGGACAGGGCCGGTTGGACCTTC. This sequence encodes CASSKARDRAGWTF. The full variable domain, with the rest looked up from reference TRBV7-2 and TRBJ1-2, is GAGVSQSPSNKVTEKGKDVELRCDPISGHTALYWYRQSLGQGLEFLIYFQGNSAPDKSGLPSDRFSAERTGGSVSTLTIQRTQQEDSAVYLCASSKARDRAGWTFGSGTRLTVV.

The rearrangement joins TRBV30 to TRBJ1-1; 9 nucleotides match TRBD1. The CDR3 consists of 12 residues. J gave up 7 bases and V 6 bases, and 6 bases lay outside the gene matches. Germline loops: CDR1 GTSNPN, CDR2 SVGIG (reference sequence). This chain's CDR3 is CACGQGRVEAFF. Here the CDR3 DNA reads TGTGCCTGCGGACAGGGGAGAGTTGAAGCTTTCTTT.

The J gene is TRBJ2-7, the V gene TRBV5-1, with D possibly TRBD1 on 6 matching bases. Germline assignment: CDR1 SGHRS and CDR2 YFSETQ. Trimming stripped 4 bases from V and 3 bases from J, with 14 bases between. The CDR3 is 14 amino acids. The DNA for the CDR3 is TGCGCCAGCAGCCAATCAAGGGGGAGCTACGAGCAGTACTTC. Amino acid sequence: CASSQSRGSYEQYF.

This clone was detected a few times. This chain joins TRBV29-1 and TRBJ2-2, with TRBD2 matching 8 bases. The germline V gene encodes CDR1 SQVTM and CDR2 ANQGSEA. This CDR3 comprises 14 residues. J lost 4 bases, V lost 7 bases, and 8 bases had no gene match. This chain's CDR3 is CSAQREFGTGELFF. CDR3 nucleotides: TGCAGCGCACAGCGGGAGTTCGGCACCGGGGAGCTGTTTTTT.

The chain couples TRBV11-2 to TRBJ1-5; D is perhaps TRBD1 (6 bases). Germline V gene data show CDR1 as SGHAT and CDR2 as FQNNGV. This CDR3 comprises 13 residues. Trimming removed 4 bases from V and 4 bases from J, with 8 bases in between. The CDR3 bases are TGTGCCAGCAGCTCCCAGGGGAATCAGCCCCAGCATTTT. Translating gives CASSSQGNQPQHF.

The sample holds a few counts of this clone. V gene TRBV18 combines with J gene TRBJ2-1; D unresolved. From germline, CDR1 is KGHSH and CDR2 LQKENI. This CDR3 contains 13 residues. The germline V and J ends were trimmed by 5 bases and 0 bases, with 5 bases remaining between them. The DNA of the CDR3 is TGTGCCAGCTCAACCTACTCCTACAATGAGCAGTTCTTC. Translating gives CASSTYSYNEQFF.

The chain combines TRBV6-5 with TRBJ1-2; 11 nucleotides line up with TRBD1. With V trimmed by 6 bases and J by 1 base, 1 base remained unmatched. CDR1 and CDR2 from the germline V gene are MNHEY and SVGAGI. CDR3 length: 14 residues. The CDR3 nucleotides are TGTGCCAGCAGAGGGACAGGGGGTAACTATGGCTACACCTTC. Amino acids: CASRGTGGNYGYTF.

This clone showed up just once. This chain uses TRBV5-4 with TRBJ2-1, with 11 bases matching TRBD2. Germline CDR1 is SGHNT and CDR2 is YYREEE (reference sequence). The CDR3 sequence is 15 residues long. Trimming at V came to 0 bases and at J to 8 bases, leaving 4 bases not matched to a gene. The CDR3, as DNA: TGTGCCAGCAGCTTGGCTAGCGGGAGGCTTGATGAGCAGTTCTTC. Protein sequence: CASSLASGRLDEQFF.

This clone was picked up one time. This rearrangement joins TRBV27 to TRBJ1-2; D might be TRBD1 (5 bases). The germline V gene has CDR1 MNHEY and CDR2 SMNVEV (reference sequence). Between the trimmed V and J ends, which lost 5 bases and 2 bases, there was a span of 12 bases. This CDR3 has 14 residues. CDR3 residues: CASSLRGFNYGYTF. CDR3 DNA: TGTGCCAGCAGTCTCCGGGGGTTCAACTATGGCTACACCTTC.

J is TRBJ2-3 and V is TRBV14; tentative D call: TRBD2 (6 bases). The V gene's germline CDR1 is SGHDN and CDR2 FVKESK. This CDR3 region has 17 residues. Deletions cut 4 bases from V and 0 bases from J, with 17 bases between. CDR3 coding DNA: TGTGCCAGCAGCCTCCTACCCGCGGGGATTAGCACAGATACGCAGTATTTT. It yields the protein CASSLLPAGISTDTQYF.

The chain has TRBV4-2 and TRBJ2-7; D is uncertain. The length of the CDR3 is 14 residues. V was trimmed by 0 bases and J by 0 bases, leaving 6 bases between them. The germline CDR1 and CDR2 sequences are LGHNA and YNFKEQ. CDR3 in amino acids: CASSQDGSSYEQYF. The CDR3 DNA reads TGTGCCAGCAGCCAAGATGGTAGCTCCTACGAGCAGTACTTC.

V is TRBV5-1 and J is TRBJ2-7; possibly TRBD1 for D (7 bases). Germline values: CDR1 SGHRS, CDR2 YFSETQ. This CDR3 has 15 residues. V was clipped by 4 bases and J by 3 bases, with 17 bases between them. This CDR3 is CASSRGDSANYEQYF. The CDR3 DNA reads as TGCGCCAGCAGCCGCGGGGACAGTGCTAACTACGAGCAGTACTTC. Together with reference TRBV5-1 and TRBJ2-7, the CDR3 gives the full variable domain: KAGVTQTPRYLIKTRGQQVTLSCSPISGHRSVSWYQQTPGQGLQFLFEYFSETQRNKGNFPGRFSGRQFSNSRSEMNVSTLELGDSALYLCASSRGDSANYEQYFGPGTRLTVT.

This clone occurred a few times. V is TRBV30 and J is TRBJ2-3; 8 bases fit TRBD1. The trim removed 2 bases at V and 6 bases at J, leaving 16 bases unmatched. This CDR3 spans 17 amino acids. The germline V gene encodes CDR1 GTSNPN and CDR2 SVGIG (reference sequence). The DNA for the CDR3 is TGTGCCTGGAGTACACCTTGGACAGGGTCCGGCTACGATACGCAGTATTTT. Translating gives CAWSTPWTGSGYDTQYF.

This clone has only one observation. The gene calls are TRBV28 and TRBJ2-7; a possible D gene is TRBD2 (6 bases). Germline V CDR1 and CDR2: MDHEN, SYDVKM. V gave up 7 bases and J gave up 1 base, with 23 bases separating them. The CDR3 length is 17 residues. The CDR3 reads CASNGRGAGGDSYEQYF. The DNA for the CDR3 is TGTGCCAGCAATGGCCGTGGGGCAGGCGGGGATTCCTACGAGCAGTACTTC.